Shown below are 16 T cell receptor beta chains from a single sample sequenced in a study of CD8+ T cells in alopecia areata. After isolation, RNA underwent reverse transcription to generate cDNA as the sequencing template. The data were produced by immunoSEQ multiplex PCR, yet TCRdb's version contains in-frame clones alone and is incomplete. The table includes about 64,000 clones, around 44% detected once. Material: NKG2D-low CD8+ T cells sorted from blood. The receptors originated from a human donor with alopecia areata.

This chain uses TRBV2 with TRBJ2-4, with D unresolved. Germline CDR1 is SNHLY and CDR2 is FYNNEI. V was trimmed by 6 bases and J by 0 bases, leaving 9 bases between them. This CDR3 comprises 14 residues. CDR3 sequence: CASRAGVAKNIQYF. The CDR3 DNA is TGTGCCAGCAGGGCTGGGGTAGCCAAAAACATTCAGTACTTC.

This chain joins TRBV7-9 and TRBJ2-7; 7 bases agree with TRBD1. This CDR3 has 16 amino acids. The V gene's germline CDR1 is SEHNR and CDR2 FQNEAQ (reference sequence). The J segment lost 2 bases and the V segment lost 1 base, leaving 8 bases of the junction unmatched. CDR3 protein: CASSLVGTEVTYEQYF. DNA of the CDR3: TGTGCCAGCAGCTTAGTCGGGACAGAAGTAACCTACGAGCAGTACTTC. The full variable domain, in which reference TRBV7-9 and TRBJ2-7 provide the parts outside the CDR3, is DTGVSQNPRHKITKRGQNVTFRCDPISEHNRLYWYRQTLGQGPEFLTYFQNEAQLEKSRLLSDRFSAERPKGSFSTLEIQRTEQGDSAMYLCASSLVGTEVTYEQYFGPGTRLTVT.

This clone was seen a few times. The chain links TRBV29-1 to TRBJ2-6, with D perhaps TRBD2 (7 bases). Germline V gives CDR1 SQVTM, CDR2 ANQGSEA. There are 15 residues in the CDR3. V was pared by 5 bases and J by 3 bases, with 14 bases between. The CDR3 DNA follows: TGCAGCGTTCTAGGGGGGGCGCATGGGGCCAACGTCCTGACTTTC. Translation gives CSVLGGAHGANVLTF.

This clone has just a few counts. This rearrangement joins TRBV5-1 to TRBJ2-2; D gene unclear. The CDR3 runs 14 residues. The germline V gene encodes CDR1 SGHRS and CDR2 YFSETQ. Trimming shortened V by 0 bases and J by 4 bases, and 7 bases separated the two germline ends. CDR3 DNA sequence: TGCGCCAGCAGCTTGGCCCGTGGCACCGGGGAGCTGTTTTTT. It translates to CASSLARGTGELFF.

The V and J genes are TRBV7-2 and TRBJ2-3, with 10 nucleotides matching TRBD2. The CDR3 totals 16 residues. Trimming removed 2 bases from V and 3 bases from J; junction bases left unmatched: 5. Germline loops: CDR1 SGHTA, CDR2 FQGNSA. CDR3 sequence reads: CASSLRAGGPTDTQYF. Here the CDR3 DNA reads TGTGCCAGCAGCTTAAGAGCGGGAGGGCCGACAGATACGCAGTATTTT.

The CDR3 nucleotides are TGCGCCAGCAGCTGGGACAGGGCCAACGTCCTGACTTTC. Amino acids: CASSWDRANVLTF. V is TRBV5-1 and J is TRBJ2-6; TRBD1 is a possible D gene (6 bases). The CDR3 loop spans 13 amino acids. V was trimmed by 3 bases and J by 5 bases, leaving 6 bases between them. Per the germline V gene, CDR1 is SGHRS and CDR2 is YFSETQ.

The chain carries TRBV7-9 and TRBJ2-1; D may be TRBD1 or TRBD2 (5 bases each). The CDR3 runs 12 residues. Germline CDR1 SEHNR, CDR2 FQNEAQ (reference sequence). V dropped 4 bases and J dropped 10 bases, with 11 bases sitting between them. The CDR3 sequence: CASSSLAGEQFF. For the CDR3, the DNA is TGTGCCAGCAGCTCGCTAGCAGGGGAGCAGTTCTTC.

V is TRBV9 and J is TRBJ1-3; no clear D gene. The CDR3 is 13 residues long. Germline CDR1 is SGDLS and CDR2 is YYNGEE. Trimming took off 0 bases at V and 4 bases at J, with 5 bases between the two ends. The CDR3 reads CASSVAVGNTIYF. CDR3 DNA sequence: TGTGCCAGCAGCGTAGCCGTGGGAAACACCATATATTTT.

This clone was observed a handful of times. The chain employs TRBV7-9 and TRBJ2-7, with D unclear. The CDR3 has 13 amino acids. Trimming took 1 base from V and 4 from J, leaving 8 bases between them. The germline V gene has CDR1 SEHNR and CDR2 FQNEAQ (reference sequence). CDR3 sequence reads: CASSLDQAYEQYF. The CDR3 DNA reads as TGTGCCAGCAGCTTAGACCAAGCATACGAGCAGTACTTC.

In DNA, the CDR3 is TGTGCCAGCAGTGAGTATGGGGGCTACGAGCAGTACTTC. It yields the protein CASSEYGGYEQYF. The rearrangement joins TRBV2 to TRBJ2-7; tentatively, D is TRBD1 or TRBD2 (5 bases each). The CDR3 runs 13 residues. Germline-derived CDR1 and CDR2 are SNHLY and FYNNEI. V was clipped by 3 bases and J by 3 bases, with 9 bases between them.

This rearrangement joins TRBV29-1 to TRBJ1-2, with TRBD1 as a possible D gene (6 bases). Trimming stripped 7 bases from V and 0 bases from J, with 12 bases between. This CDR3 is 13 amino acids long. Germline assignment: CDR1 SQVTM and CDR2 ANQGSEA. The CDR3 region is CSATTGSNYGYTF. CDR3 in DNA: TGCAGCGCGACTACAGGGTCTAACTATGGCTACACCTTC.

As concerns this clone: In the same sample, other DNA sequences code for this CDR3. The genes are TRBV19 and TRBJ2-7, with unresolved D. V was clipped by 3 bases and J by 6 bases, with 6 bases between them. From germline, CDR1 is LNHDA and CDR2 SQIVND (reference sequence). The length of the CDR3 is 11 residues. This chain's CDR3 is CASSIGSEQYF. The CDR3 bases are TGTGCCAGTAGTATCGGGTCCGAGCAGTACTTC. Full variable domain (outside the CDR3, taken from reference TRBV19 and TRBJ2-7): DGGITQSPKYLFRKEGQNVTLSCEQNLNHDAMYWYRQDPGQGLRLIYYSQIVNDFQKGDIAEGYSVSREKKESFPLTVTSAQKNPTAFYLCASSIGSEQYFGPGTRLTVT.

V and J are TRBV27 and TRBJ2-1; 9 nucleotides match TRBD2. Germline-derived CDR1 and CDR2 are MNHEY and SMNVEV (reference sequence). CDR3 length: 14 residues. With V trimmed by 7 bases and J by 7 bases, 8 bases remained unmatched. In DNA form, the CDR3 reads TGTGCCAGCACCTTCAATAGCGGGGGAAATGAGCAGTTCTTC. It encodes CASTFNSGGNEQFF.

This chain uses TRBV27 with TRBJ2-3; tentatively, D is TRBD1 (5 bases). Trimming cost V 6 bases and J 1 base, with 14 bases left between them. This CDR3 comprises 15 residues. Germline CDR1 and CDR2: MNHEY and SMNVEV (reference sequence). CDR3 nucleotides: TGTGCCAGCAGCCCCGACAGATCCCGCACAGATACGCAGTATTTT. Its protein is CASSPDRSRTDTQYF.

The chain joins TRBV29-1 to TRBJ2-7; D possibly matches TRBD1 or TRBD2 (5 bases each). Germline lookup yields CDR1 SQVTM and CDR2 ANQGSEA. The CDR3 consists of 13 residues. The germline V and J ends were trimmed by 5 bases and 7 bases, with 18 bases remaining between them. CDR3 sequence (DNA): TGCAGCGTTCCCCGGGACGGGTCGAGGGAGCAGTACTTC. Translating it yields CSVPRDGSREQYF.

This clone ranks as medium-sized. V and J are TRBV6-4 and TRBJ1-5, with D unclear. V lost 3 bases and J 3 bases, leaving 6 bases between the germline ends. Germline V CDR1 and CDR2: MRHNA, SNTAGT. This CDR3 contains 13 residues. Written as DNA, the CDR3 is TGTGCCAGCAGTGAAAGGGACAATCAGCCCCAGCATTTT. Its translation: CASSERDNQPQHF.